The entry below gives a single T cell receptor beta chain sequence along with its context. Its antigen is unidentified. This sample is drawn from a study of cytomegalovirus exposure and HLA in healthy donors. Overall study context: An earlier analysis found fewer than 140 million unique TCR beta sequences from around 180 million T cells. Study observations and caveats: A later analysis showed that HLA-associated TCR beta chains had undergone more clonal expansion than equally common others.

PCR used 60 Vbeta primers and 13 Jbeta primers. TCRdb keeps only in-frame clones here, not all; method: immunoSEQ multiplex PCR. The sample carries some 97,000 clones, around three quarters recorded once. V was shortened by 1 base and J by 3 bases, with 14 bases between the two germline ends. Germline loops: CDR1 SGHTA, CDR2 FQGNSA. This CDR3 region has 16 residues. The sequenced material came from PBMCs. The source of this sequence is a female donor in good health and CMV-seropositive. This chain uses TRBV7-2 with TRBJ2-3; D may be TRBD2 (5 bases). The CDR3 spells CASSLGAGILTDTQYF. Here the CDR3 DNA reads TGTGCCAGCAGCTTAGGGGCCGGGATCTTGACAGATACGCAGTATTTT.